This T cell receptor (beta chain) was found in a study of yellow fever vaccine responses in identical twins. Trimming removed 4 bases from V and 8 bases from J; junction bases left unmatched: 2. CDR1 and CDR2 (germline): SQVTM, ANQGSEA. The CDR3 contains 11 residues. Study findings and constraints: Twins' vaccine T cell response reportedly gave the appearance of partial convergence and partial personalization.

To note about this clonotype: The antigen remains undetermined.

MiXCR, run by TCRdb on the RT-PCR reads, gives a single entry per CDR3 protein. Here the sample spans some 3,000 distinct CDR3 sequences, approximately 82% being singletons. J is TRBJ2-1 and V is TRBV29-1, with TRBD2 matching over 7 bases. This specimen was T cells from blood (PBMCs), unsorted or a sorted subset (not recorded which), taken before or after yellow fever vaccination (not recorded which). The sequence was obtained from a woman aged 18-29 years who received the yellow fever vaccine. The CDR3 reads CSVATSDEQFF. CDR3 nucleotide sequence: TGCAGCGTTGCCACTAGCGATGAGCAGTTCTTC.